This TCR beta chain was sequenced in a study of shared T cell receptors in the human thymus. The germline V gene has CDR1 SGHTA and CDR2 FQGNSA. The CDR3 totals 19 residues. Trimming removed 5 bases at V and 2 bases at J, with 28 bases between. The method was immunoSEQ multiplex PCR; TCRdb's version includes in-frame clones alone and lacks a portion of them. Among 650,000 to 950,000 clones listed, around 85% were seen once. The data were also submitted as part of a second study, on human thymus T cells. Per that study: The sample donors, healthy Finnish infants, were having corrective surgery for congenital heart defects. Apparent skewing of V and J gene usage characterized both thymic and blood repertoires. Related work showed strongly overlapping thymic repertoires across unrelated individuals.

The specimen sequenced was thymocytes. The sequence derives from a girl under two years old with a congenital heart defect. V and J are TRBV7-2 and TRBJ2-7, with TRBD2 as a possible D gene (6 bases). CDR3 sequence: CASSTRPGDGGNGPYEQYF. CDR3 sequence (DNA): TGTGCCAGCAGCACCCGCCCGGGGGACGGCGGAAACGGCCCCTACGAGCAGTACTTC.